These T cell receptor beta chains were read from a single sample in a study of CD8+CD57+ T cells in acquired aplastic anemia. TCRdb processed the reads anew with MiXCR; each CDR3 protein has one entry. The table has under 250,000 distinct CDR3 sequences, less than 75% seen once; the top ten hold about 60%. Sequenced: sorted CD4+, CD8+, or CD8+CD57+ T cells (not recorded which) from PBMCs. The receptors shown here come from a human donor with aplastic anemia. CDR3s include the opening cysteine and the closing phenylalanine or tryptophan. The D gene is left open where the match is weak. Expanded clones are given a class, and other clones once, few, many or no size at all.

abundance,d_gene,j_gene,v_gene,CDR3nt,CDR3aa
few,.,TRBJ2-5,TRBV20-1,TGCAGTGCTAGAGAAGACCAAGAGACCCAGTACTTC,CSAREDQETQYF
.,.,TRBJ1-3,TRBV7-2,TGTGCCAGCAGCTTAGTTGCAGGCTCTGGAAACACCATATATTTT,CASSLVAGSGNTIYF
.,TRBD2,TRBJ2-7,TRBV15,TGTGCCGCCAGCAGAGAACCTAGCGGGACCTACGAGCAGTACTTC,CAASREPSGTYEQYF
.,.,TRBJ1-4,TRBV7-8,TGTGCCAGCAGGCTCTTGGCAGAGAATGAAAAACTGTTTTTT,CASRLLAENEKLFF
.,TRBD1,TRBJ2-7,TRBV7-8,TGTGCCAGCAGCTCCAGGACAGGGGGCGGGAACGAGCAGTACTTC,CASSSRTGGGNEQYF
.,.,TRBJ2-4,TRBV24-1,TGTGCCACCAGTGATTTGCATAGCATTCAGTACTTC,CATSDLHSIQYF
.,TRBD1,TRBJ1-2,TRBV9,TGTGCCAGCAGGGACAGGGCGGTTGGCTACACCTTC,CASRDRAVGYTF
.,.,TRBJ1-6,TRBV7-2,TGTGCCAGCCTAACCAGTACAAGGGTGGGAGCTTCACCCCTCCACTTT,CASLTSTRVGASPLHF
few,TRBD1,TRBJ2-3,TRBV7-9,TGTGCCAGCAGCTTACCTGACAGGGGTACAGATACGCAGTATTTT,CASSLPDRGTDTQYF
.,TRBD1,TRBJ2-7,TRBV12-3/TRBV12-4,TGTGCCAGCAGTGGCCCCGACAGGACAGGGTCCTACGAGCAGTACTTC,CASSGPDRTGSYEQYF
once,.,TRBJ2-7,TRBV10-1,TGTGCCACCAGTGAGATTGGGTTCGGGGGGCCGGACGAGCAGTACTTC,CATSEIGFGGPDEQYF
.,TRBD2,TRBJ2-7,TRBV20-1,TGCAGTGCTCATCCCGGGACTAGCGGGGGGGCATACGAGCAGTACTTC,CSAHPGTSGGAYEQYF